This T cell receptor (beta chain) is from a study of CD8 T cells in Susac syndrome. An input of roughly 0.5 to 1 ug of RNA was subjected to reverse transcription using random hexamers. TCRdb re-analysed the immunoSEQ multiplex PCR reads in MiXCR, keeping a single row per CDR3 protein. In the table there are 120,000 to 150,000 distinct CDR3 sequences, roughly 94% of which are singletons. The authors sequenced TCR beta from blood CD8+ and CD4+ T cells. While serving as controls, healthy donors were matched for age and sex. The CD8+ and CD4+ T cells were negatively isolated, with the TEMRA cells enriched by FACS. V was pared by 6 bases and J by 5 bases, with 13 bases between. The CDR3 extends over 14 amino acids. Overall study results and limits: Acknowledgment was made by the study that its TCR sequencing and HLA analysis involved a relatively small number of individuals.

Comments on this clonotype: Its antigen remains unknown.

The TCR sequence derives from a human donor in good health. The sample consisted of CD4+ T cells from PBMCs. The J gene is TRBJ1-4, the V gene TRBV12-3 or TRBV12-4, with D maybe TRBD1 (6 bases). In nucleotides, the CDR3 is TGTGCCAGCAGACCGGGGGGCCCCAATGAAAAACTGTTTTTT. Translation gives CASRPGGPNEKLFF.